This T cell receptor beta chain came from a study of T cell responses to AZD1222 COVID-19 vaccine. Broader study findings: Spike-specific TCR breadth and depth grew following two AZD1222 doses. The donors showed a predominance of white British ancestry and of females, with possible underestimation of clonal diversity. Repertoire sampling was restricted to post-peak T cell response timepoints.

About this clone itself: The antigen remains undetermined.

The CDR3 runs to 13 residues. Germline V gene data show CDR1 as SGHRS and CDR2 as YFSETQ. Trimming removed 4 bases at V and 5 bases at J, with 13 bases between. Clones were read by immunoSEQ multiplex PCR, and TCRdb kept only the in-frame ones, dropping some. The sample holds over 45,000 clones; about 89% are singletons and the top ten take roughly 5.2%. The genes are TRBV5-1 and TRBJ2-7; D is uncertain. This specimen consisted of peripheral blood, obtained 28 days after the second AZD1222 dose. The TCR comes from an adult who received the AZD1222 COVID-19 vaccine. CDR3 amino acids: CASSRAGADEQYF. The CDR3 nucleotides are TGCGCCAGCAGCCGGGCAGGCGCAGACGAGCAGTACTTC.